This T cell receptor beta chain was retrieved from a study of blood T cell repertoires in COVID-19. There are 14 residues in the CDR3. CDR1 and CDR2 from the germline V gene are SGHRS and YFSETQ. V was shortened by 0 bases and J by 4 bases, with 9 bases between the two germline ends. Assay used: immunoSEQ multiplex PCR; TCRdb lists only in-frame clones, some missing. The sample holds 120,000 or so clones, around 70% seen once. J is TRBJ2-3 and V is TRBV5-1; D perhaps matches TRBD2 (5 bases). The receptor was isolated from a man aged 55 to 70 with acute or convalescent COVID-19. Sequenced: peripheral blood. CDR3 coding DNA: TGCGCCAGCAGCTTGGCGAGGGCCGCAGATACGCAGTATTTT. Its translation is CASSLARAADTQYF. Combining the CDR3 with reference TRBV5-1 and TRBJ2-3 gives the whole variable domain KAGVTQTPRYLIKTRGQQVTLSCSPISGHRSVSWYQQTPGQGLQFLFEYFSETQRNKGNFPGRFSGRQFSNSRSEMNVSTLELGDSALYLCASSLARAADTQYFGPGTRLTVL.